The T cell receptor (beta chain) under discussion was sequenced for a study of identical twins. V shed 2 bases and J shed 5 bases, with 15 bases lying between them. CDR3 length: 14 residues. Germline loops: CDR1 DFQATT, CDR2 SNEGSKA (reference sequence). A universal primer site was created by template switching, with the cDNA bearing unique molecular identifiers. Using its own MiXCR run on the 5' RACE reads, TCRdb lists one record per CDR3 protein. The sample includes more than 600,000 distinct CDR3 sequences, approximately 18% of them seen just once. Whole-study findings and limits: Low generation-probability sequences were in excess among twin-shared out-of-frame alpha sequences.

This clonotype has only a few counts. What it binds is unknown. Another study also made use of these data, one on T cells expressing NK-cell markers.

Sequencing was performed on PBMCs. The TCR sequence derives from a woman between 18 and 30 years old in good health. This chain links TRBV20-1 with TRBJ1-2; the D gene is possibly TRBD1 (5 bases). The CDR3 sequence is CSARPLGASYGYTF. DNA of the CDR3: TGCAGTGCTAGACCCCTTGGGGCCTCATATGGCTACACCTTC.